This TCR beta chain derives from a study of CD8+CD57+ T cells in acquired aplastic anemia. This clonotype was recorded many times. Its specificity is not known. Profiles of TCR beta VDJ and CDR3 were generated from a genomic DNA template. TCRdb called the reads again in MiXCR, with one record for every CDR3 protein. The sample contains 400,000 to 600,000 distinct CDR3 sequences, roughly 34% of which appear only once. General study results and limits: Overlap between patients and controls comprised roughly 30 CD8+ CDR3 sequences.

V was clipped by 6 bases and J by 0 bases, with 12 bases between them. CDR3 size: 15 residues. Germline values: CDR1 ENHRY, CDR2 SYGVKD. CD8+CD57+ cell expansion, shown by flow cytometry, had occurred in the patients selected for sequencing. A severe acquired aplastic anemia diagnosis applied to all patients. Source material: sorted CD4+, CD8+, or CD8+CD57+ T cells (not recorded which) from PBMCs. This TCR was recovered from a human donor with aplastic anemia. The chain is built from TRBV10-3 and TRBJ1-3; maybe TRBD1 (5 bases). The CDR3 DNA is TGTGCCATCAGGGATATTGGGGCCTCTGGAAACACCATATATTTT. Its translation: CAIRDIGASGNTIYF.